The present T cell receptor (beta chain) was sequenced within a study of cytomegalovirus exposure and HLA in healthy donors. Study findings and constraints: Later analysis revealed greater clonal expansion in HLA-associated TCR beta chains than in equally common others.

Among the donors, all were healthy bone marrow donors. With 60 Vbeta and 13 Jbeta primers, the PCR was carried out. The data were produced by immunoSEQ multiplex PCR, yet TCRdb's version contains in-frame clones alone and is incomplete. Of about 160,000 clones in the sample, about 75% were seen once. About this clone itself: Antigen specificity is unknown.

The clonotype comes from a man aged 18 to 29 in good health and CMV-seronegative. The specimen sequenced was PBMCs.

The DNA for the CDR3 is TGTGCCAGCCTGAAGGGCCAGGGGAATGAGCAGTTCTTC. As protein: CASLKGQGNEQFF. The V and J genes are TRBV2 and TRBJ2-1; tentatively, D is TRBD1 (6 bases). The CDR3 spans 13 residues. Trimming shortened V by 8 bases and J by 7 bases, and 15 bases separated the two germline ends. Germline V gives CDR1 SNHLY, CDR2 FYNNEI.